This TCR beta chain appears in the sequencing data of a study of T cells in Graves' hyperthyroidism and ophthalmopathy. Findings of the study overall: Most clonotypes expanded in the thyroid (above 0.001) were also present in blood.

Researchers amplified the TCR beta CDR3 regions from RNA transcripts. An initial round of RT-PCR targeting the TCR CDR3 relied on the HTBI primer set. A single record per CDR3 protein comes from TCRdb applying MiXCR to the multiplex PCR reads. The sample has around 700,000 distinct CDR3 sequences, over 15% seen once; the top ten hold 16%. This clonotype was counted ten times or more. Its antigen is currently unknown. This CDR3 has 15 amino acids. V lost 5 bases, J lost 2 bases, and 7 bases stayed unmatched. The germline CDR1 and CDR2 sequences are SEHNR and FQNEAQ (reference sequence). This receptor was identified in a woman between 50 and 59 years old with Graves' hyperthyroidism that later progressed to Graves' ophthalmopathy. The rearrangement links TRBV7-9 to TRBJ2-7, with 9 bases that match TRBD2. Input material: blood. DNA of the CDR3: TGTGCCAGCAGCCCAAGCGGGGGGCTGCCCTACGAGCAGTACTTC. Protein sequence: CASSPSGGLPYEQYF.